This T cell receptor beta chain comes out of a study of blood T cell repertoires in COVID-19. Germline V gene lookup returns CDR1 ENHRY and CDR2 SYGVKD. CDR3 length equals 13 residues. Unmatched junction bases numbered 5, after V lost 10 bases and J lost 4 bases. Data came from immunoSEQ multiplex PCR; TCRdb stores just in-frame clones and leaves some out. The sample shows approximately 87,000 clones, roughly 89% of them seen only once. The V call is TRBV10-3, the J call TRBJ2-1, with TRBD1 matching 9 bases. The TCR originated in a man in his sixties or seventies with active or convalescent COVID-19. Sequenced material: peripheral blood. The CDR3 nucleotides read TGTGCCACCCGGGACAGGGATTACAATGAGCAGTTCTTC. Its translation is CATRDRDYNEQFF.